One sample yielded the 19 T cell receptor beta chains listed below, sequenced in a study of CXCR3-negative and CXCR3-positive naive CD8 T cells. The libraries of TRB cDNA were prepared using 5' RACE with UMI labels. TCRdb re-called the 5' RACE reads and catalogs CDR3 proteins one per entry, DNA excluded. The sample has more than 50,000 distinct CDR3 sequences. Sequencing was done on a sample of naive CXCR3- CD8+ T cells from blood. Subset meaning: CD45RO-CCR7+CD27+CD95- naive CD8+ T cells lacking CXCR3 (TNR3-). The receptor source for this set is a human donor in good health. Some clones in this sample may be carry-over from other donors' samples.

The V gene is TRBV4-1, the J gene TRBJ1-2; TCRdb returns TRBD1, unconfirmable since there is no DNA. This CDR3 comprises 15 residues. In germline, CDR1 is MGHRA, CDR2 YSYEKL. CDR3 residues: CASSQRTQGDYGYTF.

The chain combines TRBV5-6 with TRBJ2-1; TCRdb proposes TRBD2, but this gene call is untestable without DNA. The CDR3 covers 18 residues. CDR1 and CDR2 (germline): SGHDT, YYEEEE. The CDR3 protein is CASSLSETSGGVANEQFF.

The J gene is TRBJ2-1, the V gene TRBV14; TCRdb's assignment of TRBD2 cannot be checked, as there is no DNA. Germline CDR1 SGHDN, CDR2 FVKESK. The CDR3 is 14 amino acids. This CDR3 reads CASSQGGIPNEQFF.

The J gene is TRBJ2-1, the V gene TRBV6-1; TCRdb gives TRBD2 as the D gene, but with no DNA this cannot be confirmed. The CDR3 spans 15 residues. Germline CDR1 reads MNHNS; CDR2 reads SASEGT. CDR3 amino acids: CASSETSGVDNEQFF.

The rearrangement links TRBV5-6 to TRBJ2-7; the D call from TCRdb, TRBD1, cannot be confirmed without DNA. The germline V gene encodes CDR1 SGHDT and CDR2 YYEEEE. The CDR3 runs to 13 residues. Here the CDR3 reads CASSGDRAYEQYF.

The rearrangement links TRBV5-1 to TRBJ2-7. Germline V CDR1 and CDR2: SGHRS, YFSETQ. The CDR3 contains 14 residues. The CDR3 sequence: CASNSDRGAYEQYF.

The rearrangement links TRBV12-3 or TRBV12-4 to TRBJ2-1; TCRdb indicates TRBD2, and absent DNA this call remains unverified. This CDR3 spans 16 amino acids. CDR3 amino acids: CASSLRLAGIYNEQFF.

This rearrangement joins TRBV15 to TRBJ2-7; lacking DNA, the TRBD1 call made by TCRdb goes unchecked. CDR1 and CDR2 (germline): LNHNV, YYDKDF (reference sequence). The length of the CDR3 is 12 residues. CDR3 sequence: CATSTDRTEQYF.

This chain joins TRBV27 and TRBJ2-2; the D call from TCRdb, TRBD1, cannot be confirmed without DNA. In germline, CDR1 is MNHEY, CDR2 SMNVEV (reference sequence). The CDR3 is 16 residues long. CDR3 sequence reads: CASSQPQGANTGELFF.

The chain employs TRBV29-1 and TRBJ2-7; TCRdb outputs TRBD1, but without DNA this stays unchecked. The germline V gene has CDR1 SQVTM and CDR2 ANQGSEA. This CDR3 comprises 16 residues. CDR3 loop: CSVEVRQPGRNYEQYF.

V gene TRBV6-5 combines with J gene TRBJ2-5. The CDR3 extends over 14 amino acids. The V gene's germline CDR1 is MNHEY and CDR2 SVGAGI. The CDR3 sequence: CASSYSKHPETQYF.

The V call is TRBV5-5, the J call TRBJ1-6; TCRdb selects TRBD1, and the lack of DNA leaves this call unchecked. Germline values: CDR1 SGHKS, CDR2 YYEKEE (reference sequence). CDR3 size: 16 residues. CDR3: CASSLGDRPNNSPLHF.

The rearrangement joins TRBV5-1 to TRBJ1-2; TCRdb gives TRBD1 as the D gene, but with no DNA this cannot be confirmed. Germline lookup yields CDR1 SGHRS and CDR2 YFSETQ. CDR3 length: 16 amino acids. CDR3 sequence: CASSLEGGQVVYGYTF. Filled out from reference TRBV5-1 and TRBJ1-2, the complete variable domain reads KAGVTQTPRYLIKTRGQQVTLSCSPISGHRSVSWYQQTPGQGLQFLFEYFSETQRNKGNFPGRFSGRQFSNSRSEMNVSTLELGDSALYLCASSLEGGQVVYGYTFGSGTRLTVV.

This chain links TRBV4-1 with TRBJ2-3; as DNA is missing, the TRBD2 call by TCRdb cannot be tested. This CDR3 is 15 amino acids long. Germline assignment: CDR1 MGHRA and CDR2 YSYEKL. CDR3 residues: CASSQERLVADTQYF.

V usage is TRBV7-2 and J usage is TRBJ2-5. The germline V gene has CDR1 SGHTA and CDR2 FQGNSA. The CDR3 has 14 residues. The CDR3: CASSLYGLGETQYF.

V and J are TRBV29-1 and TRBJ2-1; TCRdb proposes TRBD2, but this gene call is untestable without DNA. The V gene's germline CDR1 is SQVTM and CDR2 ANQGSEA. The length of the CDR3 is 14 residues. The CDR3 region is CSVAGTSGYNEQLF.

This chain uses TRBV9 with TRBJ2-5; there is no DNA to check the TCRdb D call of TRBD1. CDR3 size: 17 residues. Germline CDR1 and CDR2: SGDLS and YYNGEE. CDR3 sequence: CASSVDVIGTGEETQYF.

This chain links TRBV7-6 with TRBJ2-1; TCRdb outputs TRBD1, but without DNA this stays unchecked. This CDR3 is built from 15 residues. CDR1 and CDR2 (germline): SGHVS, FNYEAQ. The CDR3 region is CASRLAPMGDNEQFF.

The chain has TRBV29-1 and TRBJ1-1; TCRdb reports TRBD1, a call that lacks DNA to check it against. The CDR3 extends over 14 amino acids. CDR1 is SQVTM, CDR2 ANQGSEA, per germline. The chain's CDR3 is CSVLGGLKNTEAFF. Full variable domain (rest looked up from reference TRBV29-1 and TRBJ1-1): SAVISQKPSRDICQRGTSLTIQCQVDSQVTMMFWYRQQPGQSLTLIATANQGSEATYESGFVIDKFPISRPNLTFSTLTVSNMSPEDSSIYLCSVLGGLKNTEAFFGQGTRLTVV.